Presented here are 24 T cell receptor beta chains from one specimen sequenced in a study of type 1 and type 2 diabetes patients. PCR was run on genomic DNA. The TCR beta CDR3 region was amplified using 30 forward and 13 reverse primers. TCRdb reprocessed the multiplex PCR reads with MiXCR, giving one entry per CDR3 protein. The sample lists about 290,000 distinct CDR3 sequences, around 47% occurring once. Input material: peripheral blood mononuclear cells (PBMCs). These receptor sequences come from a man aged 18 to 29 with type 2 diabetes.

In this sample, this clonotype turned up many times. The V and J genes are TRBV2 and TRBJ2-7; TRBD2 aligns across 8 bases. Germline V gene data show CDR1 as SNHLY and CDR2 as FYNNEI. V lost 7 bases to trimming and J lost 6 bases; unmatched junction nucleotides: 8. The CDR3 spans 13 residues. The CDR3 DNA follows: TGTGCCAGCAAGCGGGAGTCCCAGGTCGAGCAGTACTTC. Translated, it gives CASKRESQVEQYF. Based on the CDR3 plus reference TRBV2 and TRBJ2-7, the full variable domain is EPEVTQTPSHQVTQMGQEVILRCVPISNHLYFYWYRQILGQKVEFLVSFYNNEISEKSEIFDDQFSVERPDGSNFTLKIRSTKLEDSAMYFCASKRESQVEQYFGPGTRLTVT.

This clonotype was picked up one time. This chain joins TRBV19 and TRBJ1-1; D not resolved. V was pared by 1 base and J by 2 bases, with 11 bases between. Per the germline V gene, CDR1 is LNHDA and CDR2 is SQIVND (reference sequence). The CDR3 has 15 amino acids. CDR3 DNA: TGTGCCAGTAGTATAGCTACATGGTCTAACACTGAAGCTTTCTTT. Protein sequence: CASSIATWSNTEAFF.

With regard to this clonotype: Relative to the germline gene, one junction end is altered; a read error may explain this. The V call is TRBV10-3, the J call TRBJ2-7; D is tentatively TRBD1 or TRBD2 (5 bases each). Looked up from germline, CDR1 is ENHRY and CDR2 is SYGVKD. CDR3 length equals 14 residues. The CDR3 DNA reads TGTGCCGTCAGTGAGTCGGGGCAGACCTACGAGCAGTACTTC. Translating gives CAVSESGQTYEQYF.

This clonotype was seen a handful of times. The V and J genes are TRBV19 and TRBJ2-7; possibly TRBD1 or TRBD2 for D (5 bases each). The CDR3 sequence is 14 residues long. Trimming removed 9 bases at V and 3 bases at J, with 18 bases between. CDR1 LNHDA and CDR2 SQIVND come from the germline V gene (reference sequence). CDR3 nucleotide sequence: TGTGCCAGCAGCCGGGACCGCCGATTCTACGAGCAGTACTTC. Amino acid sequence: CASSRDRRFYEQYF.

The chain's CDR3 is CASRVSGAPYEQYF. CDR3 bases: TGTGCCAGCAGGGTTAGCGGGGCTCCCTACGAGCAGTACTTC. The chain combines TRBV6-2 or TRBV6-3 with TRBJ2-7; 8 bases match TRBD2. This CDR3 has 14 amino acids. The germline CDR1 and CDR2 sequences are MNHEY and SVGEGT. The J segment lost 2 bases and the V segment lost 6 bases, leaving 6 bases of the junction unmatched.

The chain links TRBV4-1 to TRBJ2-7; 9 bases line up with TRBD1. Germline lookup yields CDR1 MGHRA and CDR2 YSYEKL. With 5 bases clipped from V and 5 bases from J, the junction kept 7 bases outside the gene matches. The CDR3 runs 14 residues. Written as DNA, the CDR3 is TGCGCCAGCAGCAACCGGGACAGGGTCCACGAGCAGTACTTC. Its translation: CASSNRDRVHEQYF.

The rearrangement links TRBV19 to TRBJ1-1, with TRBD1 matching 8 bases. This CDR3 is 17 amino acids long. J lost 1 base, V lost 2 bases, and 9 bases had no gene match. CDR1 is LNHDA, CDR2 SQIVND, per germline (reference sequence). CDR3 coding DNA: TGTGCCAGTAGTATACTTGGACAGGGAAGGGCGAACACTGAAGCTTTCTTT. Translation: CASSILGQGRANTEAFF.

The chain links TRBV30 to TRBJ2-2; tentative D call: TRBD2 (6 bases). Trimming pared 0 bases from V and 6 bases from J, leaving 8 bases between. The V gene's germline CDR1 is GTSNPN and CDR2 SVGIG (reference sequence). This CDR3 spans 13 amino acids. CDR3 coding DNA: TGTGCCTGGAGTGTCGGAGGGCCCGGGGAGCTGTTTTTT. It specifies CAWSVGGPGELFF.

The sample holds a few counts of this clonotype. This chain connects TRBV28 to TRBJ1-1; D is undetermined. The CDR3 has 14 residues. Trimming stripped 1 base from V and 1 base from J, with 7 bases between. Looked up from germline, CDR1 is MDHEN and CDR2 is SYDVKM. The CDR3 spells CASSLSNPNTEAFF. The DNA of the CDR3 is TGTGCCAGCAGTTTATCAAATCCGAACACTGAAGCTTTCTTT.

This chain connects TRBV28 to TRBJ1-1; D gene ambiguous. The CDR3 loop spans 13 amino acids. Looked up from germline, CDR1 is MDHEN and CDR2 is SYDVKM. V lost 6 bases to trimming and J lost 3 bases, with 11 bases between them. DNA for the CDR3: TGTGCCAGCAGCGTTAGCATGGACACTGAAGCTTTCTTT. Translation gives CASSVSMDTEAFF.

The chain is built from TRBV27 and TRBJ1-2, with 9 bases fitting TRBD1. The CDR3 has 17 amino acids. Unmatched junction bases numbered 10, after V lost 5 bases and J lost 0 bases. Germline-derived CDR1 and CDR2 are MNHEY and SMNVEV (reference sequence). CDR3 nucleotides: TGTGCCAGCAGTGACTCCGGGACAGGGCGATCTAACTATGGCTACACCTTC. Translated, it gives CASSDSGTGRSNYGYTF.

The gene calls are TRBV30 and TRBJ2-7; 8 positions match TRBD2. Germline CDR1 GTSNPN, CDR2 SVGIG (reference sequence). Trimming cost V 1 base and J 5 bases; bases outside gene matches: 4. The CDR3 loop spans 13 amino acids. The CDR3 coding sequence is TGTGCCTGGAGTGCGGGAGGGCCAAACGAGCAGTACTTC. Amino acids: CAWSAGGPNEQYF.

The chain joins TRBV25-1 to TRBJ2-7; D not resolved. V dropped 6 bases and J dropped 5 bases, with 11 bases sitting between them. The CDR3 spans 12 residues. Germline values: CDR1 MGHDK, CDR2 SYGVNS. Written as DNA, the CDR3 is TGTGCCAGCAGCCCGACGGGCAACGAGCAGTACTTC. It encodes CASSPTGNEQYF.

This clonotype has only a few counts. CDR3 nucleotide sequence: TGTGCCAGCGGTCCCCAGGATTCTTTCTCCTACGAGCAGTACTTC. Encoded protein: CASGPQDSFSYEQYF. The chain joins TRBV27 to TRBJ2-7, with D uncertain. CDR3 length: 15 amino acids. Trimming stripped 8 bases from V and 0 bases from J, with 17 bases between. The germline CDR1 and CDR2 sequences are MNHEY and SMNVEV (reference sequence).

Comment on this clonotype: Germline is not matched at one junction end, which may reflect a read error. The chain uses TRBV15 and TRBJ1-1, with TRBD1 identical over 10 bases. Germline CDR1 and CDR2: LNHNV and YYDKDF (reference sequence). The CDR3 consists of 16 residues. CDR3 amino acids: CATGSLRQGAGTEAFF. The CDR3 DNA is TGTGCCACCGGCAGCCTTCGACAGGGGGCCGGCACTGAAGCTTTCTTT.

V is TRBV19 and J is TRBJ2-1, with D perhaps assigned TRBD1 or TRBD2 (5 bases each). Trimming cost V 9 bases and J 5 bases, with 14 bases left between them. In germline, CDR1 is LNHDA, CDR2 SQIVND (reference sequence). The CDR3 consists of 13 residues. The CDR3 sequence is CASRRDGDNEQFF. CDR3 DNA: TGTGCCAGCCGAAGGGACGGTGACAATGAGCAGTTCTTC.

In its sample, this clonotype was seen a few times. J is TRBJ2-1 and V is TRBV15; the match to TRBD2 covers 7 bases. CDR1 is LNHNV and CDR2 is YYDKDF in the germline V gene (reference sequence). J gave up 15 bases and V 3 bases, and 11 bases lay outside the gene matches. The CDR3 is 13 residues long. Here the CDR3 DNA reads TGTGCCACCAGCAGTGACCCGACTAGCACGCCGTTCTTC. Protein: CATSSDPTSTPFF. The variable domain in full, with the rest retrieved from reference TRBV15 and TRBJ2-1, is DAMVIQNPRYQVTQFGKPVTLSCSQTLNHNVMYWYQQKSSQAPKLLFHYYDKDFNNEADTPDNFQSRRPNTSFCFLDIRSPGLGDTAMYLCATSSDPTSTPFFGPGTRLTVL.

V gene TRBV19 combines with J gene TRBJ2-2, with D hard to call. This CDR3 region has 14 residues. Per germline, CDR1 LNHDA and CDR2 SQIVND (reference sequence). Trimming removed 9 bases at V and 1 base at J, with 12 bases between. In DNA, the CDR3 is TGTGCCAGCAGTGGCTGGGGGAACACCGGGGAGCTGTTTTTT. Amino acids: CASSGWGNTGELFF.

This clonotype has more than one count but fewer than ten. The CDR3 DNA reads as TGCAGCGCATGGGGGGGGGCAAACACTGAAGCTTTCTTT. It encodes CSAWGGANTEAFF. The chain is built from TRBV29-1 and TRBJ1-1; D possibly corresponds to TRBD1 (6 bases). Deletions cut 7 bases from V and 2 bases from J, with 14 bases between. Per the germline V gene, CDR1 is SQVTM and CDR2 is ANQGSEA. This CDR3 has 13 residues.

This chain joins TRBV6-1 and TRBJ1-1, with TRBD1 matching 8 bases. Germline V gene lookup returns CDR1 MNHNS and CDR2 SASEGT. The CDR3 length is 15 residues. V trimming: 10 bases; J trimming: 4 bases; junction bases outside the gene matches: 14. The CDR3 DNA is TGTGCCACCACGGACAGGGAGGTAGGAGGCACTGAAGCTTTCTTT. This encodes CATTDREVGGTEAFF.

The count of this clonotype is one. The V and J genes are TRBV18 and TRBJ2-2; TRBD2 matches at 7 bases. Unmatched junction bases numbered 10, after V lost 6 bases and J lost 0 bases. The CDR3 length is 17 residues. Germline loops: CDR1 KGHSH, CDR2 LQKENI. The CDR3 loop reads CASSNGLLATNTGELFF. In DNA, the CDR3 is TGTGCCAGCTCGAATGGACTACTAGCGACGAACACCGGGGAGCTGTTTTTT.

The CDR3 DNA reads as TGTGCCAGCAGCCGTGGACTAGCGGGAGTTACTGAGCAGTTCTTC. Translated, it gives CASSRGLAGVTEQFF. J is TRBJ2-1 and V is TRBV2; 13 nucleotides line up with TRBD2. CDR3 size: 15 residues. CDR1 and CDR2 (germline): SNHLY, FYNNEI. Trimming took 6 bases from V and 9 from J; bases not matched to a gene: 8.

The chain combines TRBV5-6 with TRBJ1-2; no reliable D call. Germline V lookup: CDR1 SGHDT, CDR2 YYEEEE. This CDR3 contains 13 residues. Trimming left V 6 bases short and J 4 bases short, with 13 bases between. The DNA for the CDR3 is TGTGCCAGCAAGGAGGGTTACGGCTATGGCTACACCTTC. It yields the protein CASKEGYGYGYTF.

The chain employs TRBV29-1 and TRBJ2-2, with D tentatively TRBD2 (6 bases). CDR3 length equals 13 residues. The germline V gene encodes CDR1 SQVTM and CDR2 ANQGSEA. V was trimmed by 4 bases and J by 4 bases, leaving 10 bases between them. The CDR3 DNA sequence: TGCAGCGTTGGAAACGGGGGCACCGGGGAGCTGTTTTTT. Protein product: CSVGNGGTGELFF.